The 2 T cell receptor beta chains given below trace back to one sample, sequenced in a study of T cells in women clearing cervical HPV infection. Sequencing used immunoSEQ multiplex PCR; TCRdb keeps in-frame clones, though not all of them. Its table records approximately 31,000 clones. The sample comprised blood buffy coat. The receptors come from a woman aged 18-70 years with a cervical HPV16 infection that either progressed to CIN3+ or cleared (not recorded which).

Note on this clone: Read sequence stops 3 residues before the CDR3 end, and the germline J gene provides the missing end. This chain joins TRBV7-9 and TRBJ1-1, with TRBD1 identical over 9 bases. V gave up 2 bases and J gave up 4 bases; unmatched junction bases: 2. This CDR3 is 14 amino acids long. Germline CDR1 is SEHNR and CDR2 is FQNEAQ (reference sequence). The chain's CDR3 is CASSLRQGVTEAFF. CDR3 DNA, as far as it was read: TGTGCCAGCAGCTTACGACAGGGGGTCACTGAA. The full variable domain, in which reference TRBV7-9 and TRBJ1-1 provide the parts outside the CDR3, is DTGVSQNPRHKITKRGQNVTFRCDPISEHNRLYWYRQTLGQGPEFLTYFQNEAQLEKSRLLSDRFSAERPKGSFSTLEIQRTEQGDSAMYLCASSLRQGVTEAFFGQGTRLTVV.

The CDR3 sequence is CASGLVGGVAATQYF. The part of the CDR3 DNA that was read is TGTGCTAGTGGTTTGGTCGGGGGGGTAGCGGCAACG. The J gene is TRBJ2-3, the V gene TRBV12-5; 8 bases align to TRBD2. Read coverage stops 3 residues before the CDR3 terminus; the germline J gene supplies the remainder. Germline V gives CDR1 LGHNT, CDR2 FRNRAP. The CDR3 spans 15 residues.